Each of the 2 T cell receptor beta chains below was sequenced from the same sample in a study of blood T cell repertoires in COVID-19. Data came from immunoSEQ multiplex PCR; TCRdb stores just in-frame clones and leaves some out. The data contain 52,000 or so clones, about 75% of them singletons. Sample: peripheral blood. These receptors all stem from a man aged 45 to 65 with active or convalescent COVID-19.

This clone has only a few counts. J is TRBJ2-2 and V is TRBV7-3; 8 nucleotides agree with TRBD2. Trimming cost V 2 bases and J 7 bases; bases outside gene matches: 12. Germline V lookup: CDR1 SGHTA, CDR2 FQGTGA. The CDR3 totals 17 residues. CDR3 residues: CASSLSAAGGRGGELFF. The CDR3 DNA follows: TGTGCCAGCAGCTTATCCGCCGCGGGGGGCAGGGGCGGGGAGCTGTTTTTT.

The chain links TRBV19 to TRBJ1-5; 9 positions match TRBD1. Germline CDR1 is LNHDA and CDR2 is SQIVND (reference sequence). With 1 base clipped from V and 0 bases from J, the junction kept 16 bases outside the gene matches. This CDR3 contains 21 residues. The CDR3 nucleotides are TGTGCCAGTAGTATAGTTAGGGGACAGGGAGGTATTTTCTATAGCAATCAGCCCCAGCATTTT. It translates to CASSIVRGQGGIFYSNQPQHF.